Below, 18 T cell receptor beta chains from the same sample are listed, as sequenced in a study of blood T cells in healthy people across ages. For the second PCR, which ran for about 6 to 11 cycles, a sample-barcoded 5' primer and a J-beta primer mix were used. In TCRdb, the 5' RACE reads were re-called with MiXCR into one record per CDR3 protein. The repertoire consists of 800,000 to 950,000 distinct CDR3 sequences, with under 40% occurring once and the leading ten covering over 10%. Sequenced sample: blood. The receptors originated from a man aged 18 to 29 in good health.

This clonotype was detected only a few times. The chain uses TRBV10-3 and TRBJ1-1, with TRBD1 identical over 7 bases. The CDR3 extends over 13 amino acids. CDR1 is ENHRY and CDR2 is SYGVKD in the germline V gene. J was trimmed by 4 bases and V by 7 bases; bases with no gene match: 6. DNA for the CDR3: TGTGCCATCACTCAGGGGGTGGGCACTGAAGCTTTCTTT. This encodes CAITQGVGTEAFF.

This clonotype showed up many times. The rearrangement links TRBV27 to TRBJ2-5; TRBD2 aligns across 7 bases. The J call could be wrong; TRBJ2-7 is a better fit for the DNA end. Germline V gene lookup returns CDR1 MNHEY and CDR2 SMNVEV (reference sequence). This CDR3 has 14 amino acids. The CDR3 sequence is CASSLWEGFDEQYF. The CDR3 coding sequence is TGTGCCAGCAGTTTATGGGAGGGATTCGACGAGCAGTACTTC.

The count of this clonotype is one. The gene calls are TRBV20-1 and TRBJ1-5; the D gene is possibly TRBD1 (5 bases). This CDR3 region has 13 residues. V lost 1 base to trimming and J lost 7 bases, with 11 bases between them. CDR1 and CDR2 from the germline V gene are DFQATT and SNEGSKA (reference sequence). The CDR3 here is CSARGRGTQPQHF. DNA of the CDR3: TGCAGTGCTAGAGGCCGGGGGACGCAGCCCCAGCATTTT.

V is TRBV4-1 and J is TRBJ2-3; the match to TRBD1 covers 8 bases. Looked up from germline, CDR1 is MGHRA and CDR2 is YSYEKL. The CDR3 extends over 16 amino acids. V lost 3 bases to trimming and J lost 2 bases; unmatched junction nucleotides: 7. CDR3 sequence: CASSQREQGVTDTQYF. Here the CDR3 DNA reads TGCGCCAGCAGCCAGAGAGAACAGGGGGTCACAGATACGCAGTATTTT.

The chain carries TRBV4-3 and TRBJ2-6; tentative D call: TRBD2 (6 bases). Germline V lookup: CDR1 LGHNA, CDR2 YSLEER. The CDR3 length is 18 residues. V was cut by 2 bases and J by 2 bases, with 16 bases left in between. The CDR3 coding sequence is TGCGCCAGCAGCCAAAGGGACTGGTTTGGGACTGGGGCCAACGTCCTGACTTTC. It encodes CASSQRDWFGTGANVLTF.

This clonotype has only a few counts. A much more abundant neighbour one base away suggests this may be a read error. The rearrangement joins TRBV6-5 to TRBJ2-5; D not certain. Germline V gives CDR1 MNHEY, CDR2 SVGAGI. The V end was cut by 6 bases, the J end by 0 bases, with 17 bases between. The CDR3 is 16 residues long. The chain's CDR3 is CASRGGPKWYQETQYF. CDR3 DNA: TGTGCCAGCAGGGGTGGGCCAAAGTGGTACCAAGAGACCCAGTACTTC.

The V and J genes are TRBV30 and TRBJ1-2, with D unclear. CDR3 length: 12 amino acids. Per the germline V gene, CDR1 is GTSNPN and CDR2 is SVGIG (reference sequence). Trimming stripped 0 bases from V and 8 bases from J, with 10 bases between. CDR3 coding DNA: TGTGCCTGGAGTGTACGCGGTCCGGGCTACACCTTC. Translating it yields CAWSVRGPGYTF.

There are many counts of this clonotype. V is TRBV20-1 and J is TRBJ2-1; D is unresolved. This CDR3 contains 14 residues. Trimming left V 1 base short and J 6 bases short, with 13 bases between. CDR1 and CDR2 (germline): DFQATT, SNEGSKA (reference sequence). The CDR3 nucleotides read TGCAGTGCTAGAGGCCCCGGCGAGATCAATGAGCAGTTCTTC. This encodes CSARGPGEINEQFF.

This sequence joins TRBV6-5 and TRBJ1-3, with D unclear. V lost 2 bases to trimming and J lost 1 base, with 15 bases between them. The CDR3 extends over 17 amino acids. The germline V gene encodes CDR1 MNHEY and CDR2 SVGAGI. The CDR3 protein is CASSYPVLRRSGNTIYF. For the CDR3, the DNA is TGTGCCAGCAGTTACCCGGTCCTTCGGCGTTCTGGAAACACCATATATTTT.

Concerning this clonotype: The conserved phenylalanine or tryptophan normally closing the CDR3 is absent here, so this likely arose from a read error. This chain links TRBV7-9 with TRBJ2-3; D is uncertain. Trimming took off 5 bases at V and 3 bases at J, with 9 bases between the two ends. The CDR3 is 13 residues long. Germline lookup yields CDR1 SEHNR and CDR2 FQNEAQ (reference sequence). CDR3 sequence reads: CASSQGRTDTQYY. The CDR3 region has the DNA TGTGCCAGCAGCCAAGGCCGAACAGATACGCAGTATTAT.

The chain couples TRBV7-9 to TRBJ1-1; 9 bases are shared with TRBD1. CDR1 and CDR2 from the germline V gene are SEHNR and FQNEAQ (reference sequence). Unmatched junction bases numbered 10, after V lost 5 bases and J lost 6 bases. This CDR3 comprises 15 residues. The CDR3 DNA sequence: TGTGCCAGCAGCCACGACGGACAGGGGAAGGCTGAAGCTTTCTTT. This translates into CASSHDGQGKAEAFF.

V and J are TRBV12-3 or TRBV12-4 and TRBJ2-1; 11 positions agree with TRBD2. V shed 4 bases, J shed 3 bases, and the junction held 8 bases outside the gene matches. The CDR3 is 17 residues long. The DNA of the CDR3 is TGTGCCAGCAGTTCCCCGGGACTAGCGGCTAACTACAATGAGCAGTTCTTC. It yields the protein CASSSPGLAANYNEQFF.

To note about this clonotype: A read error may explain this, as a much larger clone is one base away. V and J are TRBV15 and TRBJ1-1, with 7 bases lining up with TRBD1. Unmatched junction bases numbered 4, after V lost 5 bases and J lost 1 base. CDR3 length: 14 amino acids. Germline assignment: CDR1 LNHNV and CDR2 YYDKDF (reference sequence). The CDR3 coding sequence is TGTGCCACCAGCCCCCGGACAGGGAACACTGAAGCTTTCTTT. Its protein is CATSPRTGNTEAFF. The full variable domain, rest sourced from reference TRBV15 and TRBJ1-1, is DAMVIQNPRYQVTQFGKPVTLSCSQTLNHNVMYWYQQKSSQAPKLLFHYYDKDFNNEADTPDNFQSRRPNTSFCFLDIRSPGLGDTAMYLCATSPRTGNTEAFFGQGTRLTVV.

This clonotype has just a few counts. This chain connects TRBV5-5 to TRBJ1-2; 7 nucleotides line up with TRBD1. The V and J ends lost 6 bases and 8 bases, in that order; junction bases with no gene match: 10. The CDR3 has 13 amino acids. Germline CDR1 and CDR2: SGHKS and YYEKEE (reference sequence). The CDR3 is CASTLGGGNGYTF. Written as DNA, the CDR3 is TGTGCCAGCACCCTTGGAGGGGGCAACGGCTACACCTTC. Supplemented by reference TRBV5-5 and TRBJ1-2, the full variable domain reads DAGVTQSPTHLIKTRGQQVTLRCSPISGHKSVSWYQQVLGQGPQFIFQYYEKEERGRGNFPDRFSARQFPNYSSELNVNALLLGDSALYLCASTLGGGNGYTFGSGTRLTVV.

This clonotype was counted a few times. This chain connects TRBV13 to TRBJ2-3; 9 bases match TRBD2. The length of the CDR3 is 14 residues. V dropped 4 bases and J dropped 5; count of bases not matched to a gene: 4. Germline V gene data show CDR1 as PRHDT and CDR2 as FYEKMQ (reference sequence). CDR3 protein: CASSSSGVVDTQYF. CDR3 coding DNA: TGTGCCAGCAGCTCTAGCGGGGTAGTAGATACGCAGTATTTT.

This clonotype has ten or more counts. The rearrangement uses TRBV29-1 and TRBJ2-1; no definite D call. This CDR3 contains 14 residues. Germline V gene data show CDR1 as SQVTM and CDR2 as ANQGSEA. Trimming left V 7 bases short and J 7 bases short, with 20 bases between. CDR3 loop: CSGAGPAVSNEQFF. The CDR3 DNA follows: TGCAGCGGGGCCGGGCCGGCAGTTAGTAATGAGCAGTTCTTC.

The CDR3 DNA reads TGTGCCAGCAGTCAAGGGACTAGCGGACGCCAAGAGACCCAGTACTTC. Translation gives CASSQGTSGRQETQYF. The gene calls are TRBV6-2 or TRBV6-3 and TRBJ2-5; 11 bases are shared with TRBD2. The length of the CDR3 is 16 residues. V dropped 5 bases and J dropped 1; count of bases not matched to a gene: 6. The germline V gene has CDR1 MNHEY and CDR2 SVGEGT.

This chain connects TRBV20-1 to TRBJ2-5; a possible D gene is TRBD1 (6 bases). Near its end, the DNA agrees better with TRBJ2-1, so the J call may be wrong. The CDR3 contains 13 residues. Germline loops: CDR1 DFQATT, CDR2 SNEGSKA (reference sequence). This CDR3 reads CSARDPRGETQFF. The CDR3 DNA is TGCAGTGCTAGAGATCCCAGGGGAGAGACCCAGTTCTTC.